One TCR beta chain is described in this entry. Between the trimmed V and J ends, which lost 6 bases and 0 bases, there was a span of 9 bases. Looked up from germline, CDR1 is LNHDA and CDR2 is SQIVND (reference sequence). The CDR3 spans 13 residues. The data originate from a study of PD-L1 blockade in urothelial cancer. Overall study context: The patients first took atezolizumab in the mid-2010s, receiving 1,200 mg intravenously every 3 weeks. Treatment start was followed by blood analysis at 3 weeks (second dose) and again at 6 weeks.

Enrolled patients showed locally advanced or metastatic urothelial carcinoma. Assay: immunoSEQ multiplex PCR; the TCRdb copy retains only in-frame clones and omits some. The sample consists of under 120,000 clones, 70% to 85% of them appearing once. The TCR sequence derives from a man aged 45 to 65 with urothelial cancer. This chain joins TRBV19 and TRBJ2-7; perhaps TRBD2 as D (5 bases). The specimen was PBMCs, collected around atezolizumab (anti-PD-L1) treatment. The CDR3 DNA follows: TGTGCCAGTAGGGACTCTAGCTCCTACGAGCAGTACTTC. It encodes CASRDSSSYEQYF.